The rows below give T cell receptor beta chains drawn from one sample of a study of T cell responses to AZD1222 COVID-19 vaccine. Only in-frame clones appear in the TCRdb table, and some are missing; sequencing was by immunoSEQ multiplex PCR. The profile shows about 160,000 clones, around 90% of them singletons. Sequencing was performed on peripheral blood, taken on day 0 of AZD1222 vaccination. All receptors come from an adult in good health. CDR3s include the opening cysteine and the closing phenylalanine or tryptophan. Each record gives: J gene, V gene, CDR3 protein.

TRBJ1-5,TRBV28,CASRSRVPNQPQHF
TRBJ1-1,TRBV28,CASSPPDRGNTEAFF
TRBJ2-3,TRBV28,CATSGLAGVATDTQYF
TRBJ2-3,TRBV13,CASSSYSGDLSTDTQYF
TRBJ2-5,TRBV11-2,CASSDSGGWAQYF
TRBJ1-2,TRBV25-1,CASSDGHFYGYTF
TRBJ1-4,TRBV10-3,CAIGRATNEKLFF
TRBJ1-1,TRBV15,CATSNRWQENTEAFF
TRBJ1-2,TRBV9,CASSGPRGPVRGYTF
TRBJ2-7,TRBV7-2,CASSVGLASYEQYF
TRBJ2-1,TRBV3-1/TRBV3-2,CASSQRLARDEQFF
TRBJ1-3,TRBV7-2,CASSLSVASGNTIYF
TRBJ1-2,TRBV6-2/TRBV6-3,CASSLGSFYGYTF
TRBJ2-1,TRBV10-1,CASSEVSITAQFF
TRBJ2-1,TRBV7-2,CASRPQRGVMMGNEQFF
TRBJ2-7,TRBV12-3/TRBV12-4,CASSSPLYEQYF
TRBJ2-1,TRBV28,CASSLGIFNEQFF
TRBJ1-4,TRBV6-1,CASSEANTGVKAEKLFF
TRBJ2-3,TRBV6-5,CASSRGDTQYF
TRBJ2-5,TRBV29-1,CSVLSGQETQYF
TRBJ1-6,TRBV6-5,CASRQGSSPLHF
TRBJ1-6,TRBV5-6,CASSPRDNLPLHF
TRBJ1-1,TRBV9,CASKRGGESEAFF
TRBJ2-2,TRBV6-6,CAAGGRDTGELFF
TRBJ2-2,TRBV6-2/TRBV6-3,CASSYEHGAELFF
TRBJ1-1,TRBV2,CASIWDGLNTEAFF
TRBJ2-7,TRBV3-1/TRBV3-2,CASSQEAYRDNEQYF
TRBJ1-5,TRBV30,CAWSVKAVHNQPQHF
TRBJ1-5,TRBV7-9,CASSPGDRLKESPQHF
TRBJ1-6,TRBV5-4,CASSSKIGVVTGNSPLHF
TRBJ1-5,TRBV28,CASIPGVGNQPQHF
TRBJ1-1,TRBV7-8,CASSLSRAGGFEAFF
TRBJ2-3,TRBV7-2,CASSGPWDRESDTQYF
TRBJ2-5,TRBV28,CASSGVEGIQETQYF
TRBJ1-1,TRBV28,CASRNGGDNTEAFF
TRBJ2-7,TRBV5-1,CVSSLGQGIYYEQYF
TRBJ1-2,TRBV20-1,CSASGTPSNYGYTF
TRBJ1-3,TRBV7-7,CASSFGQGSGNTIYF
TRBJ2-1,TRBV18,CASSPQRDNEQFF
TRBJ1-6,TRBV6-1,CASSGTDRGYNSPLHF
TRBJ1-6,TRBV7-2,CASSLIQGPNSPLHF
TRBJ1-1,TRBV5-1,CASSLEWVGPGTEAFF
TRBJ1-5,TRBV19,CASSIEGQGAYQPQHF
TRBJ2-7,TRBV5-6,CASSLKWDEQYF
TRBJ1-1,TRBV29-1,CSAAVTNTEAFF
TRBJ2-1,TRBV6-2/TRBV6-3,CASSYSRGNNEQFF
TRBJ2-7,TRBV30,CAWRQGEPYEQYF
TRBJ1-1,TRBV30,CAWSPGGYGTEAFF
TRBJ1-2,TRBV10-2,CASSETRGSTYGYTF
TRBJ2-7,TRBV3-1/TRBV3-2,CASSQGRTGVEQYF